Listed below are T cell receptor beta chains from one sample, sequenced in a study of identical twins. TCRdb redid the calling of the 5' RACE reads with MiXCR, one entry per CDR3 protein. The sample shows more than 1.5 million distinct CDR3 sequences, about 32% of them seen only once. The specimen was cord blood. Receptors were obtained from a newborn girl in good health. Both conserved end residues are part of each CDR3. The D gene is left open where the match is weak. Size values are once, few and many counts, or a class for expanded clones, and some rows have none.

v_gene	abundance	j_gene	d_gene	CDR3nt	CDR3aa
TRBV20-1	few	TRBJ2-3	TRBD1	TGCAGTACAGGGGGAGACGCAGATACGCAGTATTTT	CSTGGDADTQYF
TRBV6-5	NA	TRBJ2-7	NA	TGTGCCAGCAACAACGGGGTCTCCGCAGGAGGCTACGAGCAGTACTTC	CASNNGVSAGGYEQYF
TRBV2	few	TRBJ2-7	TRBD2	TGTGCCAGCAGTGAAGAGGGACTAGCGAATTTCTCCTACGAGCAGTACTTC	CASSEEGLANFSYEQYF
TRBV10-3	few	TRBJ2-3	NA	TGTGCCACCGGAGAGGCAGATACGCAGTATTTT	CATGEADTQYF
TRBV28	few	TRBJ2-4	TRBD1	TGTGCCAGCAGTCCCTGGGACAGGGGCAAAAACATTCAGTACTTC	CASSPWDRGKNIQYF
TRBV5-1	few	TRBJ1-2	NA	TGCGCCAGCAGCTCGTGGGCAGGGAGGGGCTATGGCTACACCTTC	CASSSWAGRGYGYTF
TRBV7-6	NA	TRBJ2-3	TRBD1	TGTGCCAGCAGCGACAGGGTCCCAAATACGCAGTATTTT	CASSDRVPNTQYF
TRBV2	few	TRBJ2-1	NA	TGTGCCAGCAGTGAACGTTGGAAGACCGTAAATGAGCAGTTCTTC	CASSERWKTVNEQFF
TRBV16	many	TRBJ2-5	NA	TGTGCCAGCAGCCGAAATGAAGAGACCCAGTACTTC	CASSRNEETQYF
TRBV7-2	few	TRBJ2-5	TRBD1	TGTGCCAGCAGCTTAGTTACTCTGACAGGGGAAGAGACCCAGTACTTC	CASSLVTLTGEETQYF
TRBV25-1	few	TRBJ1-1	NA	TGTGCCAGCAGTGAATATGGGCCAGGGGCCACTGAAGCTTTCTTT	CASSEYGPGATEAFF
TRBV24-1	NA	TRBJ2-7	TRBD2	TGTGCCACCAGTGGGACTAGCGGGAGCTACGAGCAGTACTTC	CATSGTSGSYEQYF
TRBV4-2	many	TRBJ2-7	NA	TGTGCCAGCAGCCAATCCCGGACCTACGAGCAGTACTTC	CASSQSRTYEQYF
TRBV28	few	TRBJ1-5	NA	TGTGCCAGCAGCCCACTTGGAGGGGGAAATCAGCCCCAGCATTTT	CASSPLGGGNQPQHF
TRBV28	NA	TRBJ2-3	NA	TGTGCCAGCAGTTTAGTGGGGGCAGGCGTCCCTACTAGCACAGATACGCAGTATTTT	CASSLVGAGVPTSTDTQYF
TRBV20-1	NA	TRBJ1-1	TRBD1	TGCAGTGCTAGAGCCCAGGGGGCGCGCGCTTTGAACACTGAAGCTTTCTTT	CSARAQGARALNTEAFF
TRBV10-2	NA	TRBJ2-3	NA	TGCGCCAGCAGAAACCTATATTCTAGCACAGATACGCAGTATTTT	CASRNLYSSTDTQYF
TRBV7-9	NA	TRBJ2-1	TRBD2	TGTGCCAGCAGCAGACTAGCGGGATTGGATGAGCAGTTCTTC	CASSRLAGLDEQFF
TRBV5-1	few	TRBJ2-1	NA	TGCGCCACCAAAAGCAGAGGGGGGGTAGGACAGCCGCCGAGCTCCTACAATGAGCAGTTCTTC	CATKSRGGVGQPPSSYNEQFF
TRBV5-1	NA	TRBJ2-7	NA	TGCGCCAGCAGCGTTACAGTACCCTACGAGCAGTACTTC	CASSVTVPYEQYF
TRBV28	NA	TRBJ1-1	NA	TGTGCCAGCAGTTTTCAGTTTAACACTGAAGCTTTCTTT	CASSFQFNTEAFF
TRBV29-1	NA	TRBJ1-1	NA	TGCAGCGTCCTATCTCCCCGGGCTTTCTTT	CSVLSPRAFF